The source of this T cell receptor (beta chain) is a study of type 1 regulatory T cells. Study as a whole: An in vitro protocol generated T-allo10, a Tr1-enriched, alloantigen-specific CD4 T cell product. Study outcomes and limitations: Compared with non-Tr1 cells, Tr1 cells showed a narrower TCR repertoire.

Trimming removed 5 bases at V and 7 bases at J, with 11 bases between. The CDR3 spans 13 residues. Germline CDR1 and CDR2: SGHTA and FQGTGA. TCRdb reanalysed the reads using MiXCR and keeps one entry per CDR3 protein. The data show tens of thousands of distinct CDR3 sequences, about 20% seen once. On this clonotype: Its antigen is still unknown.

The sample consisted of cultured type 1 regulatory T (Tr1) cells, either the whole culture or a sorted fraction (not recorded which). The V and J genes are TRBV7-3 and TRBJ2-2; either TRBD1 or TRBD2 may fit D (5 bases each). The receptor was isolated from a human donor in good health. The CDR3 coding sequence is TGTGCCAGCAGCATCAGGGACGGCGGGGAGCTGTTTTTT. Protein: CASSIRDGGELFF.